This T cell receptor (beta chain) was captured in a study of blood T cell repertoires in COVID-19. Study-wide context: Acute and convalescent COVID-19 specimens originated in the United States, Italy and Spain. PBMCs, B-cell-depleted T cells, or T cells provided the cDNA or gDNA that made up the material.

CDR3 length: 19 residues. V dropped 10 bases and J dropped 2; count of bases not matched to a gene: 23. Looked up from germline, CDR1 is SGHTA and CDR2 is FQGNSA. Sequenced by immunoSEQ multiplex PCR; TCRdb stores in-frame clones only, minus some. The sample has over 350,000 clones; approximately 90% are singletons. The clonotype originates from a woman under 40 with acute or convalescent COVID-19. The sequenced sample was peripheral blood. This chain joins TRBV7-2 and TRBJ2-5; the match to TRBD1 covers 9 bases. The CDR3 DNA follows: TGTGCCAATCCACACCGGGACAGGGCAGCCTCGGACGTACAAGAGACCCAGTACTTC. Residues: CANPHRDRAASDVQETQYF.